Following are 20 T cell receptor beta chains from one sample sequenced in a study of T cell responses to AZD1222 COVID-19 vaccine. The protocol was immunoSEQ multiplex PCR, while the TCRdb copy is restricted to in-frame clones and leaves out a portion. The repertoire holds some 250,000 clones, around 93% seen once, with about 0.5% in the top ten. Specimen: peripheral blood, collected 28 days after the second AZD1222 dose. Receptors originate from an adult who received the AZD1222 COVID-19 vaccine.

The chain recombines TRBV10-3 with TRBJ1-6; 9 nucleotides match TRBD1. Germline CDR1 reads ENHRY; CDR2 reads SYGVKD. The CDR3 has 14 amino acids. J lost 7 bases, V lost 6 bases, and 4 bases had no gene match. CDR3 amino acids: CAIRSGTGNSPLHF. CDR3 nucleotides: TGTGCCATCAGGTCCGGGACAGGGAATTCACCCCTCCACTTT.

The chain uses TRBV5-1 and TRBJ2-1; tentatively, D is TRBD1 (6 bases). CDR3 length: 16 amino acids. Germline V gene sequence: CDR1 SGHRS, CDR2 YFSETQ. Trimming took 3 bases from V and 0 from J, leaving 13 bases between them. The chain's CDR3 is CASSSDRLSSYNEQFF. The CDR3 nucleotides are TGCGCCAGCAGCTCCGACAGGCTGAGCTCCTACAATGAGCAGTTCTTC.

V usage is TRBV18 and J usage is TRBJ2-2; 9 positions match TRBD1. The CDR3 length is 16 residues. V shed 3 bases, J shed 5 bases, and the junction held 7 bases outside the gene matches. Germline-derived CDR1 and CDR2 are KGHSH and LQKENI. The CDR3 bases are TGTGCCAGCTCACCCACAGGGGGCGCGGCGACCGGGGAGCTGTTTTTT. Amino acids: CASSPTGGAATGELFF.

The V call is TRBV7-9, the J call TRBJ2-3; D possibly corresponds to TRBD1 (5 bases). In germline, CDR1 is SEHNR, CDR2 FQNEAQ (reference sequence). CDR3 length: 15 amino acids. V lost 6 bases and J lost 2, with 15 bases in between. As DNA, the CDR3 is TGTGCCAGCAGACATCCCAGGGCCCCCACAGATACGCAGTATTTT. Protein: CASRHPRAPTDTQYF. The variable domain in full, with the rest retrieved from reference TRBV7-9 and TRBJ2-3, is DTGVSQNPRHKITKRGQNVTFRCDPISEHNRLYWYRQTLGQGPEFLTYFQNEAQLEKSRLLSDRFSAERPKGSFSTLEIQRTEQGDSAMYLCASRHPRAPTDTQYFGPGTRLTVL.

The CDR3 DNA is TGCGCCAGCAGCTTCCTGACAGGGGGGACCGGGGAGCTGTTTTTT. This encodes CASSFLTGGTGELFF. The rearrangement links TRBV5-1 to TRBJ2-2; 9 positions match TRBD1. J was trimmed by 5 bases and V by 2 bases; bases with no gene match: 4. The CDR3 has 15 residues. CDR1 and CDR2 from the germline V gene are SGHRS and YFSETQ.

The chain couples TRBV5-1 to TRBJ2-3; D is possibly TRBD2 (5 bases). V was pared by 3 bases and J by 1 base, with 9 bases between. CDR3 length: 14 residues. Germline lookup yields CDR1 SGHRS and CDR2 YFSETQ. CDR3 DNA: TGCGCCAGCAGCTCGCTAGCCGGCACAGATACGCAGTATTTT. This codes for CASSSLAGTDTQYF.

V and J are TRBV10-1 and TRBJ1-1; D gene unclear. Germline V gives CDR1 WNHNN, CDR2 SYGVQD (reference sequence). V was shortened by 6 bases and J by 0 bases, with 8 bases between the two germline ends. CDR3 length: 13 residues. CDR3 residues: CASSGKMNTEAFF. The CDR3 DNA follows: TGCGCCAGCAGCGGGAAGATGAACACTGAAGCTTTCTTT.

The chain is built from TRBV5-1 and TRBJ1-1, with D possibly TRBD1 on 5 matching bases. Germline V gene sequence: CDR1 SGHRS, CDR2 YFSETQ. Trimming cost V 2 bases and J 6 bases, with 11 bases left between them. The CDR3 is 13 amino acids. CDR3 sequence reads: CASSFGGGSEAFF. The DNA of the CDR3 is TGCGCCAGCAGCTTTGGGGGAGGATCTGAAGCTTTCTTT.

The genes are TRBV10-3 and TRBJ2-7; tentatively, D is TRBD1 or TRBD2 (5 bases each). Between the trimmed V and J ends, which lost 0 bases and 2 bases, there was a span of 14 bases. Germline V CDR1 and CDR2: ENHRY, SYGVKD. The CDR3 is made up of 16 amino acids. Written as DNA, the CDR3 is TGTGCCATCAGTGAGTCCCTGGGGGTGGGTGCCTACGAGCAGTACTTC. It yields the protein CAISESLGVGAYEQYF.

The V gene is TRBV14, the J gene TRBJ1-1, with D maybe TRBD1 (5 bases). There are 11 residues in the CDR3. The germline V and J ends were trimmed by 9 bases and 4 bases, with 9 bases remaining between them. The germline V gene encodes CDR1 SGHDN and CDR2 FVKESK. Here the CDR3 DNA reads TGTGCCAGGGGGACGGTCACTGAAGCTTTCTTT. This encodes CARGTVTEAFF.

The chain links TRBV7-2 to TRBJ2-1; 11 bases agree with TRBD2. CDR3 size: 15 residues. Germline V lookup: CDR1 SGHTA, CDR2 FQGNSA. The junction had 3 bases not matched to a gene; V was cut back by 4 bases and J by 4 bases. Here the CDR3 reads CASSSASGGYNEQFF. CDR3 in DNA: TGTGCCAGCAGCTCCGCTAGCGGGGGGTACAATGAGCAGTTCTTC.

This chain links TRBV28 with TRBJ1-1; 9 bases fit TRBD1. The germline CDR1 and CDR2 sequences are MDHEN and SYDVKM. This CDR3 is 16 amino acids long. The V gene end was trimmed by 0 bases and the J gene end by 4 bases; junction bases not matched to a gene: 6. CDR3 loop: CASSLWGTGRRTEAFF. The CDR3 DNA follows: TGTGCCAGCAGTTTATGGGGGACAGGGAGGCGCACTGAAGCTTTCTTT. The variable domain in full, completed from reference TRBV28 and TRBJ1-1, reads DVKVTQSSRYLVKRTGEKVFLECVQDMDHENMFWYRQDPGLGLRLIYFSYDVKMKEKGDIPEGYSVSREKKERFSLILESASTNQTSMYLCASSLWGTGRRTEAFFGQGTRLTVV.

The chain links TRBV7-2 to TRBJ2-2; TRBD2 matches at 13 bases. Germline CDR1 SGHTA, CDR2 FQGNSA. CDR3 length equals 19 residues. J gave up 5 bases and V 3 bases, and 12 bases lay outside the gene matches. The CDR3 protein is CASSFRAGLAGVGTGELFF. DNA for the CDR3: TGTGCCAGCAGCTTTAGGGCAGGACTAGCGGGAGTCGGGACCGGGGAGCTGTTTTTT.

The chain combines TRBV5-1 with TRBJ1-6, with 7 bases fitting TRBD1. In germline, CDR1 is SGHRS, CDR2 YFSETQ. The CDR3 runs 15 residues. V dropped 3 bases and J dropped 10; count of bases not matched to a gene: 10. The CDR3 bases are TGCGCCAGCAGCTCCTCTCCACAGGGGCCATCACCCCTCCACTTT. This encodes CASSSSPQGPSPLHF.

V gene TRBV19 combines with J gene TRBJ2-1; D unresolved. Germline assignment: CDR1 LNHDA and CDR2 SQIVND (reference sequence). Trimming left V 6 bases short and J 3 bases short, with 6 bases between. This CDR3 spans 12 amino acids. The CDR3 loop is CASRDVYNEQFF. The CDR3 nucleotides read TGTGCCAGTAGGGACGTCTACAATGAGCAGTTCTTC.

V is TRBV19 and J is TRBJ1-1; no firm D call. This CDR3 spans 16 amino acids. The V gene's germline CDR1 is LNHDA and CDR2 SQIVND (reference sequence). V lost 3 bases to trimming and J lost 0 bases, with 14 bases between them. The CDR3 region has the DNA TGTGCCAGTAGTATTATAGGGATGGGAATGAACACTGAAGCTTTCTTT. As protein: CASSIIGMGMNTEAFF.

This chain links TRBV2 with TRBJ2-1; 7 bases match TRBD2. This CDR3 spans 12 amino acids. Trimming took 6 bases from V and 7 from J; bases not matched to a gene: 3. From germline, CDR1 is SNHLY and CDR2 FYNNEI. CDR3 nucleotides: TGTGCCAGCAGCAGGGAGGGAAATGAGCAGTTCTTC. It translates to CASSREGNEQFF.

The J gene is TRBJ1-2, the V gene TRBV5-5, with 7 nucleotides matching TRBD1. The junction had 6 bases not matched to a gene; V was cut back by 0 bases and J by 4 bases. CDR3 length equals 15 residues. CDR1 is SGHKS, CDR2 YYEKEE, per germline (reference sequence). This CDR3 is CASSLEVTGSYGYTF. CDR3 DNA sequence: TGTGCCAGCAGCTTGGAGGTGACAGGGTCCTATGGCTACACCTTC.

The CDR3 sequence is CASQPVGISYGYTF. The CDR3 DNA reads as TGTGCCAGCCAACCAGTGGGCATATCCTATGGCTACACCTTC. The chain combines TRBV19 with TRBJ1-2; D not resolved. Trimming cost V 9 bases and J 4 bases, with 18 bases left between them. CDR1 and CDR2 (germline): LNHDA, SQIVND (reference sequence). The CDR3 spans 14 residues.

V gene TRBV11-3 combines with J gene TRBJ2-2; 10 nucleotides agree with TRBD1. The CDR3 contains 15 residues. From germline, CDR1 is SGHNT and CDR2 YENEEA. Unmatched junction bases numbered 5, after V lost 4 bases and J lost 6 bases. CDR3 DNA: TGTGCCAGCAGCTCCGGACAGGGGGAGGCCGGGGAGCTGTTTTTT. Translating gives CASSSGQGEAGELFF.